This note documents a single TCR beta chain sequence. TCRdb's table, derived via immunoSEQ multiplex PCR, lists solely in-frame clones and lacks some. The sample carries some 280,000 clones, 86% recorded once. These data originate in a study of blood T cell repertoires in COVID-19. Study as a whole: Acute-phase and convalescent COVID-19 samples originated in the United States, Italy and Spain. PBMCs, B-cell-depleted T cells, or T cells provided the cDNA or gDNA that made up the material.

The junction had 15 bases not matched to a gene; V was cut back by 4 bases and J by 2 bases. There are 18 residues in the CDR3. In germline, CDR1 is SNHLY, CDR2 FYNNEI. Sequenced sample: peripheral blood. The sequence came from a woman aged 25 to 39 with active or convalescent COVID-19. The J gene is TRBJ2-7, the V gene TRBV2, with TRBD2 identical over 9 bases. DNA of the CDR3: TGTGCCAGCAGTGCGGTAGCGGGGGCGAAACCCGGCACCTACGAGCAGTACTTC. It translates to CASSAVAGAKPGTYEQYF.